The 2 T cell receptor beta chains below were found in one sample sequenced in a study of T cell responses to AZD1222 COVID-19 vaccine (dated by TCRdb to the early 2020s). Explained via the paper, the time point label denotes: about 28 days (+/-7) after the second vaccine dose. The receptor library was made with the immunoSEQ multiplex PCR assay. In its TCRdb copy, this immuneACCESS table keeps in-frame sequences only and misses some clones. Where compared with another copy, unresolved V genes explain less than half of these, and the others have no known cause. The sample includes around 150,000 clones, with about 92% observed a single time. Together, the top ten hold under 1.2% of the sample. The sequencing here drew on peripheral blood, taken 28 days after the second AZD1222 dose. Receptors originate from an adult who received the AZD1222 COVID-19 vaccine.

This clone was detected a few times. This chain uses TRBV18 with TRBJ1-1; D gene unclear. Per the germline V gene, CDR1 is KGHSH and CDR2 is LQKENI. V lost 2 bases and J 1 base, leaving 14 bases between the germline ends. The CDR3 is 16 amino acids. The CDR3 DNA reads as TGTGCCAGCTCACCATTTATGGATCAAGCGAACACTGAAGCTTTCTTT. Amino acids: CASSPFMDQANTEAFF.

The chain recombines TRBV7-2 with TRBJ1-2; 8 positions agree with TRBD1. The trim removed 0 bases at V and 7 bases at J, leaving 4 bases unmatched. The CDR3 covers 14 residues. Per germline, CDR1 SGHTA and CDR2 FQGNSA. The CDR3 coding sequence is TGTGCCAGCAGCTTAGCGCACAGGGGGGGTGGCTACACCTTC. It codes for CASSLAHRGGGYTF.